This TCR beta chain was identified in a study of cytomegalovirus exposure and HLA in healthy donors. Study conclusions and caveats: Rare TCR sequences predominated, though certain public TCRs were found in many donors.

Produced via immunoSEQ multiplex PCR; TCRdb's table is partial and in-frame only. The sample has about 180,000 clones; 85% to 90% are singletons. The V gene's germline CDR1 is WSHSY and CDR2 SAAADI. Trimming left V 2 bases short and J 2 bases short, with 10 bases between. The length of the CDR3 is 14 residues. For this clone: What it binds is not known.

The sequencing input was PBMCs. The origin of this receptor is a woman aged 30 to 39 in good health and CMV-seronegative. The rearrangement uses TRBV10-2 and TRBJ2-7, with a possible D match to TRBD2 (6 bases). CDR3 sequence: CASSEGRDPYEQYF. DNA for the CDR3: TGCGCCAGCAGTGAGGGGCGGGACCCCTACGAGCAGTACTTC.